The 3 T cell receptor beta chains presented below share a single source sample, sequenced in a study of cytotoxic CD8 clonotypes in ibrutinib-treated CLL. Sequenced by immunoSEQ multiplex PCR; TCRdb stores in-frame clones only, minus some. Of 50,000 or so clones listed, 57% are singletons. Sequenced here: PBMCs, sampled after 24 months of ibrutinib treatment. The origin of the receptors is a human donor with chronic lymphocytic leukemia.

V and J are TRBV5-1 and TRBJ2-3; 8 positions agree with TRBD1. V trimming: 4 bases; J trimming: 7 bases; junction bases outside the gene matches: 8. This CDR3 contains 14 residues. Germline V gene lookup returns CDR1 SGHRS and CDR2 YFSETQ. This CDR3 reads CASSTTGEGNTQYF. The CDR3 nucleotides are TGCGCCAGCAGCACGACAGGGGAAGGGAATACGCAGTATTTT.

The genes are TRBV5-1 and TRBJ2-5; 10 bases agree with TRBD1. This CDR3 spans 14 amino acids. Looked up from germline, CDR1 is SGHRS and CDR2 is YFSETQ. With V trimmed by 4 bases and J by 7 bases, 7 bases remained unmatched. The CDR3 spells CASSPGQGRGTQYF. CDR3 nucleotide sequence: TGCGCCAGCAGCCCGGGACAGGGGCGTGGGACCCAGTACTTC.

This clone was seen ten or more times. The chain employs TRBV6-6 and TRBJ1-5; a possible D gene is TRBD1 (5 bases). Germline assignment: CDR1 MNHNY and CDR2 SVGAGI (reference sequence). V lost 10 bases and J 6 bases, leaving 10 bases between the germline ends. The CDR3 loop spans 11 amino acids. CDR3 sequence: CATGGSQPQHF. The CDR3 coding sequence is TGTGCCACTGGGGGGAGTCAGCCCCAGCATTTT.